This entry is about one T cell receptor beta chain. The CDR3 loop spans 14 amino acids. The germline V gene encodes CDR1 GTSNPN and CDR2 SVGIG (reference sequence). V lost 1 base and J 4 bases, leaving 13 bases between the germline ends. The sample originates from a study of cytomegalovirus exposure and HLA in healthy donors. Across the study: Around 200 million T cells yielded 117 million unique TCR beta sequences, as an earlier analysis found.

13 Jbeta primers and 60 Vbeta primers were used for the PCR. The repertoire was sequenced with immunoSEQ multiplex PCR; TCRdb's copy has only in-frame clones and lacks some. The sample contains about 180,000 clones, less than 90% of which appear only once. Sequencing used PBMCs. This chain links TRBV30 with TRBJ1-2, with TRBD1 as a possible D gene (6 bases). The clonotype comes from a boy under 10 years old in good health and CMV-seronegative. In nucleotides, the CDR3 is TGTGCCTGGAGTGGCGGGGGGCGCTCCTATGGCTACACCTTC. As protein: CAWSGGGRSYGYTF.